The sequence of this T cell receptor (beta chain) was determined in a study of CD8 T cells in Susac syndrome. The sample holds one count of this clonotype. Germline CDR1 is LGHDT and CDR2 is YNNKEL (reference sequence). The CDR3 totals 13 residues. With 4 bases removed from V and 10 bases from J, the gap between germline ends came to 14 bases. After extraction with the RNeasy kit, about 0.5 to 1 ug of the RNA was reverse transcribed using random hexamers. The authors amplified TCR beta CDR3 across 54 Vbeta and 13 Jbeta using immunoSEQ multiplex PCR. Each CDR3 protein gets one entry after TCRdb re-called the immunoSEQ multiplex PCR reads with MiXCR. Of around 200,000 distinct CDR3 sequences in the sample, just under 95% were seen once. TCR beta sequencing covered blood CD8+ and CD4+ T cells. Stable or active relapsing-remitting multiple sclerosis, untreated and meeting revised McDonald criteria, defined the controls. The CD8+ and CD4+ T cells were negatively isolated, with the TEMRA cells enriched by FACS.

The chain carries TRBV3-1 and TRBJ2-1; D is undetermined. The source is a human donor with multiple sclerosis. The material sequenced was CD4+ T cells from PBMCs. The CDR3 loop is CASSRLGSYEQFF. CDR3 bases: TGTGCCAGCAGCCGCCTCGGATCCTACGAGCAGTTCTTC.